The clone carrying this T cell receptor beta chain was counted only a few times. TCR beta CDR3 regions were amplified from RNA. The primer set for the first-round RT-PCR of the TCR CDR3 was HTBI. TCRdb reanalysed the multiplex PCR reads using MiXCR and keeps one entry per CDR3 protein. The data contain about 410,000 distinct CDR3 sequences, 14% to 15% of them singletons. Germline V CDR1 and CDR2: ENHRY, SYGVKD. V lost 0 bases to trimming and J lost 4 bases, with 9 bases between them. CDR3 length: 14 amino acids. This record comes from a study of T cells in Graves' hyperthyroidism and ophthalmopathy. The origin of this receptor is a young man with Graves' ophthalmopathy. Sequencing was done on a sample of blood. The chain has TRBV10-3 and TRBJ1-2; D remains unclear. CDR3 DNA sequence: TGTGCCATCAGTGAGTCCGAGGGTTCCTATGGCTACACCTTC. As protein: CAISESEGSYGYTF.